This TCR beta chain was recovered during a study of shared clonotypes between healthy human individuals. The assay was immunoSEQ multiplex PCR, and TCRdb's table has in-frame clones only and misses some. The sample lists roughly 2.2 million clones; approximately 93% were seen once. Remarks on this clone: Its antigen is unidentified. The identical CDR3 is also encoded by other nucleotide sequences in the sample.

The ends were cut back, 7 bases at V and 7 bases at J, with 11 bases in the middle. Per germline, CDR1 SGHVS and CDR2 FQNEAQ. The CDR3 contains 11 residues. Study-level results: Incomplete sequencing of sorted subsets was indicated by rarefaction despite large depth. Sampling was confined to blood; repertoires within tissues likely differ.

Source material: naive CD4+ T cells from PBMCs. Subset defined: CD45RA+ positively selected. This TCR came from a man between 18 and 29 years old in good health. Some clones in this sample may be carry-over from other donors' samples. The chain couples TRBV7-8 to TRBJ2-7; possibly TRBD1 or TRBD2 for D (6 bases each). CDR3 DNA sequence: TGTGCCAGCACCCGAGGGGGGGAGCAGTACTTC. Its translation is CASTRGGEQYF.